A single sample gave rise to the 28 T cell receptor beta chains below, sequenced in a study of cytomegalovirus exposure and HLA in healthy donors. This PCR relied on a set of 60 Vbeta primers and 13 Jbeta primers. Only in-frame clones appear in the TCRdb table, and some are missing; sequencing was by immunoSEQ multiplex PCR. The sample records a few hundred thousand clones, 80% being singletons. The sample was PBMCs. Receptors originate from a girl aged 2-9 years in good health and CMV-seronegative.

The V and J genes are TRBV5-1 and TRBJ1-4; D might be TRBD1 (5 bases). Per germline, CDR1 SGHRS and CDR2 YFSETQ. CDR3 length: 16 amino acids. The germline V and J ends were trimmed by 0 bases and 4 bases, with 13 bases remaining between them. CDR3 sequence (DNA): TGCGCCAGCAGCTTGGGTGGGGGGACCGATAATGAAAAACTGTTTTTT. It is translated as CASSLGGGTDNEKLFF. Based on the CDR3 plus reference TRBV5-1 and TRBJ1-4, the full variable domain is KAGVTQTPRYLIKTRGQQVTLSCSPISGHRSVSWYQQTPGQGLQFLFEYFSETQRNKGNFPGRFSGRQFSNSRSEMNVSTLELGDSALYLCASSLGGGTDNEKLFFGSGTQLSVL.

This chain joins TRBV2 and TRBJ1-5, with D possibly being TRBD1 (5 bases). Trimming removed 6 bases from V and 7 bases from J, with 13 bases in between. Per the germline V gene, CDR1 is SNHLY and CDR2 is FYNNEI. CDR3 length: 13 amino acids. Here the CDR3 reads CASSGTGPQPQHF. CDR3 nucleotides: TGTGCCAGCAGCGGAACAGGTCCACAGCCCCAGCATTTT.

The rearrangement joins TRBV28 to TRBJ2-1; 9 positions match TRBD2. Germline loops: CDR1 MDHEN, CDR2 SYDVKM. The CDR3 runs to 17 residues. The junction had 14 bases not matched to a gene; V was cut back by 3 bases and J by 8 bases. DNA of the CDR3: TGTGCCAGCAGTTTTCCCCAGGCCGCGGGAGGGATGGATGAGCAGTTCTTC. It encodes CASSFPQAAGGMDEQFF.

The chain combines TRBV18 with TRBJ2-7; the match to TRBD2 covers 11 bases. Trimming took 5 bases from V and 3 from J; bases not matched to a gene: 21. Germline CDR1 is KGHSH and CDR2 is LQKENI. The CDR3 covers 20 residues. This chain's CDR3 is CASSSRIPAATSGSNYEQYF. The CDR3 region has the DNA TGTGCCAGCTCATCCCGCATTCCCGCTGCAACTAGCGGGAGTAACTACGAGCAGTACTTC.

V usage is TRBV7-6 and J usage is TRBJ2-1, with 11 bases fitting TRBD2. CDR1 is SGHVS, CDR2 FNYEAQ, per germline. The V and J ends lost 5 bases and 9 bases, in that order; junction bases with no gene match: 9. There are 15 residues in the CDR3. CDR3 DNA: TGTGCCAGCAGCGATAGCGGGGGGGATTTGGGTGAGCAGTTCTTC. Its protein is CASSDSGGDLGEQFF.

This chain connects TRBV9 to TRBJ1-1; D perhaps matches TRBD1 (6 bases). CDR1 and CDR2 (germline): SGDLS, YYNGEE. V dropped 0 bases and J dropped 1 base, with 10 bases sitting between them. The CDR3 is made up of 15 amino acids. DNA for the CDR3: TGTGCCAGCAGCGTAGTCGACAGGACGAACACTGAAGCTTTCTTT. Residues: CASSVVDRTNTEAFF.

This clone was recorded only once. The chain employs TRBV11-3 and TRBJ1-1; D uncertain. The germline CDR1 and CDR2 sequences are SGHNT and YENEEA. CDR3 length: 13 amino acids. Between the trimmed V and J ends, which lost 2 bases and 3 bases, there was a span of 7 bases. The CDR3 loop reads CASSLMRDTEAFF. CDR3 DNA: TGTGCCAGCAGCTTAATGAGGGACACTGAAGCTTTCTTT. Variable domain in full (rest from reference TRBV11-3 and TRBJ1-1): EAGVVQSPRYKIIEKKQPVAFWCNPISGHNTLYWYLQNLGQGPELLIRYENEEAVDDSQLPKDRFSAERLKGVDSTLKIQPAELGDSAVYLCASSLMRDTEAFFGQGTRLTVV.

The rearrangement links TRBV27 to TRBJ1-1; maybe TRBD1 (5 bases). The V gene's germline CDR1 is MNHEY and CDR2 SMNVEV (reference sequence). The CDR3 runs to 16 residues. V lost 5 bases, J lost 7 bases, and 23 bases lay in between. The chain's CDR3 is CASSPYYRIPRHEAFF. In DNA form, the CDR3 reads TGTGCCAGCAGTCCCTACTACAGGATCCCACGACATGAAGCTTTCTTT.

The chain has TRBV5-1 and TRBJ2-1; 14 nucleotides align to TRBD2. Germline values: CDR1 SGHRS, CDR2 YFSETQ. Trimming cost V 0 bases and J 9 bases; bases outside gene matches: 5. The CDR3 sequence is 16 residues long. The CDR3 loop reads CASSLDGTSGGGEQFF. CDR3 DNA: TGCGCCAGCAGCTTGGATGGGACTAGCGGGGGTGGTGAGCAGTTCTTC.

This clone was detected once. The chain couples TRBV7-9 to TRBJ2-3, with D possibly TRBD2 on 6 matching bases. V lost 4 bases, J lost 4 bases, and 15 bases lay in between. This CDR3 has 15 residues. The germline CDR1 and CDR2 sequences are SEHNR and FQNEAQ (reference sequence). The CDR3 sequence: CASSWRGRSADTQYF. The CDR3 bases are TGTGCCAGCAGCTGGAGGGGCAGGTCAGCAGATACGCAGTATTTT.

CDR3 nucleotides: TGTGCCAGCAGTGACGGAGCGGGGGGTGGGTGGGAGACCCAGTACTTC. It is translated as CASSDGAGGGWETQYF. This chain joins TRBV2 and TRBJ2-5; 9 bases map to TRBD2. Germline lookup yields CDR1 SNHLY and CDR2 FYNNEI. This CDR3 has 16 amino acids. V trimming: 3 bases; J trimming: 5 bases; junction bases outside the gene matches: 10.

This clone was seen only a few times. V is TRBV9 and J is TRBJ1-3, with TRBD1 identical over 8 bases. The CDR3 is 15 residues long. The germline CDR1 and CDR2 sequences are SGDLS and YYNGEE. V dropped 3 bases and J dropped 0; count of bases not matched to a gene: 2. The CDR3 DNA is TGTGCCAGCAGCGCAGGGGGCAGCTCTGGAAACACCATATATTTT. Protein product: CASSAGGSSGNTIYF. Based on the CDR3 plus reference TRBV9 and TRBJ1-3, the full variable domain is DSGVTQTPKHLITATGQRVTLRCSPRSGDLSVYWYQQSLDQGLQFLIQYYNGEERAKGNILERFSAQQFPDLHSELNLSSLELGDSALYFCASSAGGSSGNTIYFGEGSWLTVV.

The chain uses TRBV5-1 and TRBJ1-4, with 7 nucleotides matching TRBD1. The CDR3 extends over 17 amino acids. V lost 3 bases, J lost 3 bases, and 11 bases stayed unmatched. Looked up from germline, CDR1 is SGHRS and CDR2 is YFSETQ. This chain's CDR3 is CASSYRGGGYANEKLFF. CDR3 DNA: TGCGCCAGCAGCTACCGAGGGGGCGGATATGCTAATGAAAAACTGTTTTTT.

The chain couples TRBV7-9 to TRBJ2-1, with 10 positions matching TRBD2. The V gene end was trimmed by 3 bases and the J gene end by 8 bases; junction bases not matched to a gene: 4. Germline V gives CDR1 SEHNR, CDR2 FQNEAQ (reference sequence). The CDR3 spans 14 residues. The CDR3 DNA is TGTGCCAGCAGCTTTAGCGGGGGGCAGCATGAGCAGTTCTTC. This gives the protein CASSFSGGQHEQFF.

This clone was seen only a few times. The V call is TRBV5-1, the J call TRBJ2-5, with 11 bases that match TRBD2. The V gene end was trimmed by 0 bases and the J gene end by 5 bases; junction bases not matched to a gene: 3. CDR3 size: 15 residues. Per germline, CDR1 SGHRS and CDR2 YFSETQ. Here the CDR3 DNA reads TGCGCCAGCAGCTTGGTCTCTAGCGGGGGGGAGACCCAGTACTTC. It translates to CASSLVSSGGETQYF.

The V gene is TRBV5-4, the J gene TRBJ2-7; D unresolved. Germline V lookup: CDR1 SGHNT, CDR2 YYREEE (reference sequence). Trimming stripped 2 bases from V and 0 bases from J, with 6 bases between. This CDR3 comprises 13 residues. CDR3: CASSLEISYEQYF. CDR3 coding DNA: TGTGCCAGCAGCTTAGAGATCTCCTACGAGCAGTACTTC.

The chain carries TRBV5-8 and TRBJ2-7; 8 bases are a match to TRBD2. V shed 1 base and J 12 bases; nucleotides not matched to a gene: 0. Germline lookup yields CDR1 SGHTS and CDR2 YDEGEE. CDR3 length: 10 amino acids. CDR3 in amino acids: CASSLTSGYF. In nucleotides, the CDR3 is TGTGCCAGCAGCTTGACTAGCGGGTACTTC.

V and J are TRBV6-5 and TRBJ2-1; 8 nucleotides align to TRBD2. This CDR3 contains 15 residues. The germline CDR1 and CDR2 sequences are MNHEY and SVGAGI. V was pared by 6 bases and J by 0 bases, with 4 bases of the junction left unmatched. The CDR3 nucleotides are TGTGCCAGCAGCCCGGGAGGGGGCTCCTACAATGAGCAGTTCTTC. This encodes CASSPGGGSYNEQFF.

This clone was observed a handful of times. The J gene is TRBJ1-1, the V gene TRBV6-1, with 9 bases fitting TRBD1. Per the germline V gene, CDR1 is MNHNS and CDR2 is SASEGT. This CDR3 region has 13 residues. Trimming removed 6 bases from V and 5 bases from J; junction bases left unmatched: 4. CDR3 coding DNA: TGTGCCAGCAGCATACAGGGGGCGACTGAAGCTTTCTTT. Translating it yields CASSIQGATEAFF.

A remark on this clone: Other nucleotide sequences from this sample produce the same CDR3. The rearrangement joins TRBV9 to TRBJ1-2; possibly TRBD1 for D (5 bases). V shed 7 bases and J shed 7 bases, with 8 bases lying between them. The CDR3 length is 10 residues. Germline values: CDR1 SGDLS, CDR2 YYNGEE. The CDR3 DNA reads as TGTGCCAGCTCAGGGCTTGGCTACACCTTC. It translates to CASSGLGYTF.

The chain combines TRBV19 with TRBJ2-7; TRBD2 matches 8 bases. The junction had 3 bases not matched to a gene; V was cut back by 2 bases and J by 0 bases. This CDR3 contains 15 residues. Germline CDR1 LNHDA, CDR2 SQIVND (reference sequence). CDR3 DNA: TGTGCCAGTAGTATAATCAGCGGGAGCTCCTACGAGCAGTACTTC. Translated, it gives CASSIISGSSYEQYF.

This clone has just a few counts. The V gene is TRBV2, the J gene TRBJ2-1; D not resolved. The germline V gene encodes CDR1 SNHLY and CDR2 FYNNEI. Deletions cut 3 bases from V and 0 bases from J, with 6 bases between. There are 14 residues in the CDR3. DNA for the CDR3: TGTGCCAGCAGTGATCCAGGCTCCTACAATGAGCAGTTCTTC. Translated, it gives CASSDPGSYNEQFF.

V usage is TRBV5-4 and J usage is TRBJ2-2, with 13 bases identical to TRBD2. The CDR3 spans 15 residues. Germline V gene data show CDR1 as SGHNT and CDR2 as YYREEE (reference sequence). V gave up 4 bases and J gave up 6 bases; unmatched junction bases: 3. The CDR3 nucleotides read TGTGCCAGCAGCACACTAGCGGGAGGGGCCGGGGAGCTGTTTTTT. Amino acid sequence: CASSTLAGGAGELFF.

This clone was counted a single time. The rearrangement uses TRBV6-5 and TRBJ1-1, with TRBD1 matching 8 bases. Germline CDR1 is MNHEY and CDR2 is SVGAGI. The ends lost 0 bases at V and 5 bases at J; junction bases unmatched: 8. CDR3 length equals 16 residues. The CDR3 DNA sequence: TGTGCCAGCAGTTACTCGTCTCAGGGGGCGCGGACTGAAGCTTTCTTT. Encoded protein: CASSYSSQGARTEAFF.

The gene calls are TRBV28 and TRBJ1-5; 9 bases align to TRBD1. This CDR3 contains 16 residues. V shed 6 bases, J shed 7 bases, and the junction held 13 bases outside the gene matches. CDR1 is MDHEN and CDR2 is SYDVKM in the germline V gene. CDR3 loop: CASSEMEGQGIQPQHF. The CDR3 DNA follows: TGTGCCAGCAGCGAGATGGAAGGACAGGGGATCCAGCCCCAGCATTTT.

This clone was recorded only once. The chain links TRBV7-9 to TRBJ1-2, with 7 bases fitting TRBD1. J gave up 2 bases and V 8 bases, and 5 bases lay outside the gene matches. Germline V gene sequence: CDR1 SEHNR, CDR2 FQNEAQ (reference sequence). There are 13 residues in the CDR3. The CDR3 here is CASGQEPNYGYTF. As DNA, the CDR3 is TGTGCCAGCGGACAGGAACCGAACTATGGCTACACCTTC.

The chain links TRBV6-1 to TRBJ2-7; D gene uncertain. The CDR3 extends over 14 amino acids. Trimming pared 7 bases from V and 2 bases from J, leaving 15 bases between. Per germline, CDR1 MNHNS and CDR2 SASEGT. CDR3 sequence (DNA): TGTGCCAGCATCCGTCAGAAATCGACCTACGAGCAGTACTTC. Its translation: CASIRQKSTYEQYF.

The count of this clone is one. The chain uses TRBV5-6 and TRBJ2-1; possible D gene TRBD1, 5 bases. With 0 bases removed from V and 10 bases from J, the gap between germline ends came to 8 bases. CDR3 length equals 12 residues. CDR1 and CDR2 (germline): SGHDT, YYEEEE. In nucleotides, the CDR3 is TGTGCCAGCAGCTTGGAAGGGGTCGAGCAGTTCTTC. Protein product: CASSLEGVEQFF.